This T cell receptor beta chain was found in a study of CD8 T cells in Susac syndrome. After extraction with the RNeasy kit, about 0.45 to 1 ug of the RNA was reverse transcribed using random hexamers. Amplification of TCR beta CDR3 used immunoSEQ multiplex PCR across 54 Vbeta and 13 Jbeta. From the immunoSEQ multiplex PCR reads, TCRdb called clonotypes with MiXCR, one entry per CDR3 protein. This sample has approximately 300,000 distinct CDR3 sequences, with about 91% found just once. The CDR3 totals 17 residues. V lost 4 bases to trimming and J lost 7 bases; unmatched junction nucleotides: 10. Germline lookup yields CDR1 LGHNA and CDR2 YSLEER.

V is TRBV4-3 and J is TRBJ2-1, with TRBD2 matching 13 bases. The sample was CD8+ T cells from PBMCs. The clonotype was recovered from a human donor with multiple sclerosis. The CDR3 region is CASSLLLAGGPGNEQFF. Written as DNA, the CDR3 is TGCGCCAGCAGCCTACTACTAGCGGGGGGGCCTGGGAATGAGCAGTTCTTC.